The rows below give T cell receptor beta chains drawn from one sample of a study of lymphopenia after photon versus proton radiotherapy. TCRdb's table, derived via immunoSEQ multiplex PCR, lists solely in-frame clones and lacks some. The sample shows roughly 57,000 clones, approximately 82% of them seen only once. The sample here was peripheral blood, taken from a patient treated with photon-based radiotherapy. Receptor source: a middle-aged man with gastric cancer. The CDR3 runs from the conserved cysteine through the conserved F or W. A D gene is named only where the DNA matches it firmly. Size tells how often a clone was seen (once, few, many) or the class of an expanded clone, and some rows leave it out.

D gene: -
clone size: few
V gene: TRBV5-6
J gene: TRBJ1-2
CDR3 DNA: TGTGCCAGCAGCTTGGACGGTTACAGTAACTATGGCTACACCTTC
CDR3 protein: CASSLDGYSNYGYTF

D gene: TRBD2
clone size: -
V gene: TRBV5-1
J gene: TRBJ2-2
CDR3 DNA: TGCGCCAGCAGAGGGACTAGCGGGAATGGCGGGGAGCTGTTTTTT
CDR3 protein: CASRGTSGNGGELFF

D gene: -
clone size: -
V gene: TRBV10-1
J gene: TRBJ2-1
CDR3 DNA: TGCGCCGCCCCGTCTCTCTCCAATGAGCAGTTCTTC
CDR3 protein: CAAPSLSNEQFF

D gene: -
clone size: -
V gene: TRBV7-2
J gene: TRBJ2-1
CDR3 DNA: TGTGCCAGCAGCTATCCTGGGAGTGGCAATGAGCAGTTCTTC
CDR3 protein: CASSYPGSGNEQFF

D gene: TRBD1
clone size: -
V gene: TRBV6-6
J gene: TRBJ2-2
CDR3 DNA: TGTGCCAGCAGCCCCACGGACAGGGGCAACACCGGGGAGCTGTTTTTT
CDR3 protein: CASSPTDRGNTGELFF

D gene: -
clone size: -
V gene: TRBV23-1
J gene: TRBJ2-7
CDR3 DNA: TGCGCCAGCAGTCACCACGACCGGGTCGAGCAGTACTTC
CDR3 protein: CASSHHDRVEQYF

D gene: -
clone size: -
V gene: TRBV6-5
J gene: TRBJ2-1
CDR3 DNA: TGTGCCAGCAGCTTGACTTATAGCTCCTACAATGAGCAGTTCTTC
CDR3 protein: CASSLTYSSYNEQFF

D gene: -
clone size: -
V gene: TRBV6-4
J gene: TRBJ2-4
CDR3 DNA: TGTGCCAGCAGTGAACAGGCCCGTGTGGGTCATGGCAAAAACATTCAGTACTTC
CDR3 protein: CASSEQARVGHGKNIQYF

D gene: -
clone size: -
V gene: TRBV18
J gene: TRBJ2-7
CDR3 DNA: TGTGCCAGCTCGTCCGATCATTCCTACGAGCAGTACTTC
CDR3 protein: CASSSDHSYEQYF

D gene: TRBD1
clone size: -
V gene: TRBV18
J gene: TRBJ1-1
CDR3 DNA: TGTGCCAGCTCACCACGAGACAGGGGGGGAAACACTGAAGCTTTCTTT
CDR3 protein: CASSPRDRGGNTEAFF

D gene: TRBD1
clone size: -
V gene: TRBV6-5
J gene: TRBJ2-2
CDR3 DNA: TGTGCCAGCAGTGTGGACAGGACTCCCACCGGGGAGCTGTTTTTT
CDR3 protein: CASSVDRTPTGELFF

D gene: -
clone size: -
V gene: TRBV9
J gene: TRBJ2-4
CDR3 DNA: TGTGCCAGCAGCCCAAGGGGAGGGGGCTTTACCAAAAACATTCAGTACTTC
CDR3 protein: CASSPRGGGFTKNIQYF

D gene: -
clone size: -
V gene: TRBV11-2
J gene: TRBJ2-1
CDR3 DNA: TGTGCCAGCAGCCGCGTTGGACAGCATGAGCAGTTCTTC
CDR3 protein: CASSRVGQHEQFF

D gene: TRBD2
clone size: -
V gene: TRBV5-1
J gene: TRBJ2-1
CDR3 DNA: TGCGCCAGCAGCTTGGGGCCTAGCGGGAGTGCAGACAATGAGCAGTTCTTC
CDR3 protein: CASSLGPSGSADNEQFF

D gene: TRBD2
clone size: -
V gene: TRBV19
J gene: TRBJ2-1
CDR3 DNA: TGTGCCAGTAGATCCGGGACTAGCGATTACAATGAGCAGTTCTTC
CDR3 protein: CASRSGTSDYNEQFF

D gene: -
clone size: -
V gene: TRBV28
J gene: TRBJ2-7
CDR3 DNA: TGTGCCAGCAGTCCTATAGAAAGGACGAGCTCCTACGAGCAGTACTTC
CDR3 protein: CASSPIERTSSYEQYF

D gene: TRBD2
clone size: -
V gene: TRBV29-1
J gene: TRBJ2-5
CDR3 DNA: TGCAGCGTTTCTCTAGCGGGAGGGCAAGAGACCCAGTACTTC
CDR3 protein: CSVSLAGGQETQYF

D gene: TRBD2
clone size: -
V gene: TRBV7-9
J gene: TRBJ2-7
CDR3 DNA: TGTGCCAGCAGCTTAGTGGCTAGCGGGGACTACGAGCAGTACTTC
CDR3 protein: CASSLVASGDYEQYF

D gene: TRBD1
clone size: -
V gene: TRBV4-3
J gene: TRBJ2-1
CDR3 DNA: TGCGCCAGCAGCCAAGATTGGACAGGGACGTTTTACAATGAGCAGTTCTTC
CDR3 protein: CASSQDWTGTFYNEQFF

D gene: -
clone size: -
V gene: TRBV18
J gene: TRBJ2-3
CDR3 DNA: TGTGCCAGCTCACCACGGGGTTCAGATACGCAGTATTTT
CDR3 protein: CASSPRGSDTQYF

D gene: -
clone size: -
V gene: TRBV7-2
J gene: TRBJ1-2
CDR3 DNA: TGTGCCAGCAGCATTAACACCGACAACTCCGGCTACACCTTC
CDR3 protein: CASSINTDNSGYTF

D gene: -
clone size: -
V gene: TRBV7-6
J gene: TRBJ1-1
CDR3 DNA: TGTGCCAGCAGCTTAGGCAGGGAGGTCTCTGAAGCTTTCTTT
CDR3 protein: CASSLGREVSEAFF

D gene: TRBD2
clone size: -
V gene: TRBV7-7
J gene: TRBJ2-3
CDR3 DNA: TGTGCCAGCAGCCAGGGACTACCAACAGATACGCAGTATTTT
CDR3 protein: CASSQGLPTDTQYF

D gene: -
clone size: -
V gene: TRBV5-1
J gene: TRBJ2-5
CDR3 DNA: TGCGCCAGCACCTCAGCCAACGAGGGAGAGACCCAGTACTTC
CDR3 protein: CASTSANEGETQYF

D gene: -
clone size: once
V gene: TRBV28
J gene: TRBJ2-7
CDR3 DNA: TGTGCCATCCAGCGCCCGTCGTCCTACGAGCAGTACTTC
CDR3 protein: CAIQRPSSYEQYF

D gene: TRBD1
clone size: -
V gene: TRBV15
J gene: TRBJ2-7
CDR3 DNA: TGTGCCACCAGCAGAGACGTGGGTCCGGGACAGGGAGACTACGAGCAGTACTTC
CDR3 protein: CATSRDVGPGQGDYEQYF

D gene: -
clone size: -
V gene: TRBV11-3
J gene: TRBJ2-3
CDR3 DNA: TGTGCCAGCAGCTTAGGAGGGCGGGATACGCAGTATTTT
CDR3 protein: CASSLGGRDTQYF

D gene: TRBD2
clone size: -
V gene: TRBV7-2
J gene: TRBJ2-2
CDR3 DNA: TGTGCCAGCAGCTTACTTACTAGCGGGAGACATACCGGGGAGCTGTTTTTT
CDR3 protein: CASSLLTSGRHTGELFF

D gene: -
clone size: once
V gene: TRBV4-3
J gene: TRBJ2-7
CDR3 DNA: TGCGCCAGCAGCCAAGATCGTAGATACGAGCAGTACTTC
CDR3 protein: CASSQDRRYEQYF

D gene: -
clone size: -
V gene: TRBV7-9
J gene: TRBJ2-3
CDR3 DNA: TGTGCCAGCAGCTTAAGCGCCTCCACAGATACGCAGTATTTT
CDR3 protein: CASSLSASTDTQYF

D gene: -
clone size: once
V gene: TRBV23-1
J gene: TRBJ1-2
CDR3 DNA: TGCGCCAGCAGTCAACGGTTCTACGAGAACTATGGCTACACCTTC
CDR3 protein: CASSQRFYENYGYTF

D gene: -
clone size: -
V gene: TRBV27
J gene: TRBJ2-5
CDR3 DNA: TGTGCCAGCAGTCGTAAGAGAGAAGAGACCCAGTACTTC
CDR3 protein: CASSRKREETQYF

D gene: -
clone size: -
V gene: TRBV7-3
J gene: TRBJ2-1
CDR3 DNA: TGTGCCAGCAGCCCGACAGGACCCAAGGGTTACAATGAGCAGTTCTTC
CDR3 protein: CASSPTGPKGYNEQFF

D gene: -
clone size: -
V gene: TRBV5-1
J gene: TRBJ1-4
CDR3 DNA: TGCGCCAGCAGCAAGACGACAACTAATGAAAAACTGTTTTTT
CDR3 protein: CASSKTTTNEKLFF

D gene: -
clone size: once
V gene: TRBV19
J gene: TRBJ1-5
CDR3 DNA: TGTGCCAGTGGGCCCTTTCAGCCCCAGCATTTT
CDR3 protein: CASGPFQPQHF

D gene: TRBD1
clone size: -
V gene: TRBV6-1
J gene: TRBJ1-3
CDR3 DNA: TGTGCCAGCAGTGAAATGACAGGGGGTGCGTCTGGAAACACCATATATTTT
CDR3 protein: CASSEMTGGASGNTIYF

D gene: -
clone size: -
V gene: TRBV28
J gene: TRBJ1-5
CDR3 DNA: TGTGCCAGTCAGAGGAGAGGCAATCAGCCCCAGCATTTT
CDR3 protein: CASQRRGNQPQHF

D gene: TRBD1
clone size: few
V gene: TRBV5-6
J gene: TRBJ1-2
CDR3 DNA: TGTGCCAGCAGCTCCGGGACAGCCTATGGCTACACCTTC
CDR3 protein: CASSSGTAYGYTF

D gene: -
clone size: -
V gene: TRBV7-2
J gene: TRBJ1-4
CDR3 DNA: TGTGCCAGCAGCTTACGGGCTGCAACTAATGAAAAACTGTTTTTT
CDR3 protein: CASSLRAATNEKLFF

D gene: -
clone size: -
V gene: TRBV6-1
J gene: TRBJ1-2
CDR3 DNA: TGTGCCAGCAGTGAACCCCAACGGAGGGCGGTCGGCTACACCTTC
CDR3 protein: CASSEPQRRAVGYTF

D gene: -
clone size: -
V gene: TRBV28
J gene: TRBJ2-1
CDR3 DNA: TGTGCCAGCAGGAAAGTAGCTAGCGACAAGAATGAGCAGTTCTTC
CDR3 protein: CASRKVASDKNEQFF

D gene: TRBD1
clone size: few
V gene: TRBV28
J gene: TRBJ1-2
CDR3 DNA: TGTGCCAGCATCCCCGGGGGACAGGGGAACTATGGCTACACCTTC
CDR3 protein: CASIPGGQGNYGYTF

D gene: TRBD2
clone size: many
V gene: TRBV7-2
J gene: TRBJ2-7
CDR3 DNA: TGTGCCAGCAGCTTTGGACTAGCGGGAATAAACGAGCAGTACTTC
CDR3 protein: CASSFGLAGINEQYF